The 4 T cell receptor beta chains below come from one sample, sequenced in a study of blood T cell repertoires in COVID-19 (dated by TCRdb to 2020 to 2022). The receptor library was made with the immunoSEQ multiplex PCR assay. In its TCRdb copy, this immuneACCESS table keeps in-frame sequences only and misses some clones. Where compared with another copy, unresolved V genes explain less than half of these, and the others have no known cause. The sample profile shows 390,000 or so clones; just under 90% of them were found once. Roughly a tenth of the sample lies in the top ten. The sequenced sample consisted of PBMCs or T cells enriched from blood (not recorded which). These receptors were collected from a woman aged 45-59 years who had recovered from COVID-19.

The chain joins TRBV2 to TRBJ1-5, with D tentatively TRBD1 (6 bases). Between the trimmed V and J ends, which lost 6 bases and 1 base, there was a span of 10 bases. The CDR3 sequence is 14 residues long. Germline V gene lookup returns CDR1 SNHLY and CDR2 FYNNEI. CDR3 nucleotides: TGTGCCAGCAGCCAACAGGGAAGCAATCAGCCCCAGCATTTT. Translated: CASSQQGSNQPQHF.

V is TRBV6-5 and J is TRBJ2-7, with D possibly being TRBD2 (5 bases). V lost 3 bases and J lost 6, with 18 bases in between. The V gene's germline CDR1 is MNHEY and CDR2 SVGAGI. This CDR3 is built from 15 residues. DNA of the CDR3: TGTGCCAGCAGTTATGAGCCGTCGGGGAGTGCCGAGCAGTACTTC. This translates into CASSYEPSGSAEQYF.

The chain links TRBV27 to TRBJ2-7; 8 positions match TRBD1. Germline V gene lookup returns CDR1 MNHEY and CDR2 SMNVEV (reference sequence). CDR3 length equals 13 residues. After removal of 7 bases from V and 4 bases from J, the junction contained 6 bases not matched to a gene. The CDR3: CASKLTGGYEQYF. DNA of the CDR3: TGTGCCAGCAAATTAACAGGGGGATACGAGCAGTACTTC.

The CDR3: CASSSGTGSLEQFF. The DNA of the CDR3 is TGTGCCAGCAGTTCCGGGACAGGGAGTCTTGAGCAGTTCTTC. The chain employs TRBV6-6 and TRBJ2-1; TRBD1 matches at 9 bases. Germline CDR1 MNHNY, CDR2 SVGAGI (reference sequence). The CDR3 runs 14 residues. The junction had 7 bases not matched to a gene; V was cut back by 4 bases and J by 9 bases.